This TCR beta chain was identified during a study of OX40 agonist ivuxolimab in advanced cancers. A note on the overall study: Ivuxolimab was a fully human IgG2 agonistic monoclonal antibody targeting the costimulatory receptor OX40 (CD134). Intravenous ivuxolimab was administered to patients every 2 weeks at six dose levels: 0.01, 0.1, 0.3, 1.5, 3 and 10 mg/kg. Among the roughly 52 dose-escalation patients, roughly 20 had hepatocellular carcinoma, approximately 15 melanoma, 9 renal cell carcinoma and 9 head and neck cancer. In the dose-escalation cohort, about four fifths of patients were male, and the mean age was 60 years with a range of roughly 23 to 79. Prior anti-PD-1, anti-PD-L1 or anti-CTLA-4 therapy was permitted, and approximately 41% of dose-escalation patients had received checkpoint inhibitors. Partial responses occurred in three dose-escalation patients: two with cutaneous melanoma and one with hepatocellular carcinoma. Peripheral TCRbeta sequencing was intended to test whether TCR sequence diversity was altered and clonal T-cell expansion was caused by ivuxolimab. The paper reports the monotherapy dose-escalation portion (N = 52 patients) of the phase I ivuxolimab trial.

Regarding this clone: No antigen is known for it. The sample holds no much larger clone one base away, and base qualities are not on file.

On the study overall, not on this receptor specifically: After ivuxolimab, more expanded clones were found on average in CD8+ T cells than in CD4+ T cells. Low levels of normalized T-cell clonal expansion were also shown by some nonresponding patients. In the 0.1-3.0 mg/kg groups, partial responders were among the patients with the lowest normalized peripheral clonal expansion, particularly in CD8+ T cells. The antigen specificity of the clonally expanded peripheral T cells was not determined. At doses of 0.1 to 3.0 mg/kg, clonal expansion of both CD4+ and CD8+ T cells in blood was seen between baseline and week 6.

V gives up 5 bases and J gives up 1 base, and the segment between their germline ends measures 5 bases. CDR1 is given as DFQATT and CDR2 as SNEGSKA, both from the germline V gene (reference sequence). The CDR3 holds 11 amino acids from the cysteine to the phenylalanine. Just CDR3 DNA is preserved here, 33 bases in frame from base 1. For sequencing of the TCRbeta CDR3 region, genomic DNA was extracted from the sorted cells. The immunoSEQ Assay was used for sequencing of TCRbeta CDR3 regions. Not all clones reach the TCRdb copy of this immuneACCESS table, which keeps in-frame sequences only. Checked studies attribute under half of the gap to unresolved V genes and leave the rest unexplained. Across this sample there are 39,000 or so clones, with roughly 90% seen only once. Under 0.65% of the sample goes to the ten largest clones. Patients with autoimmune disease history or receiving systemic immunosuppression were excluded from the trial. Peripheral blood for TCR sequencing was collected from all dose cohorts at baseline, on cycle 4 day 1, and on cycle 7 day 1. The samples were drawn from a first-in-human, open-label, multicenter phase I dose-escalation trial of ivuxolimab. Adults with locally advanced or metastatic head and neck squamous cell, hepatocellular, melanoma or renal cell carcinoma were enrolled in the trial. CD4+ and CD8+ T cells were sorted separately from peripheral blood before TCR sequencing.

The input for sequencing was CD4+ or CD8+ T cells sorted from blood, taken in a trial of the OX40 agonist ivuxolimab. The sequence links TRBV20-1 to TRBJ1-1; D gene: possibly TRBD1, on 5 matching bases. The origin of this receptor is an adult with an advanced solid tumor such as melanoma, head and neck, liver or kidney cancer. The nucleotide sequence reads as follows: TGCAGTGCTGGGGGGAACACTGAAGCTTTCTTT. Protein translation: CSAGGNTEAFF.